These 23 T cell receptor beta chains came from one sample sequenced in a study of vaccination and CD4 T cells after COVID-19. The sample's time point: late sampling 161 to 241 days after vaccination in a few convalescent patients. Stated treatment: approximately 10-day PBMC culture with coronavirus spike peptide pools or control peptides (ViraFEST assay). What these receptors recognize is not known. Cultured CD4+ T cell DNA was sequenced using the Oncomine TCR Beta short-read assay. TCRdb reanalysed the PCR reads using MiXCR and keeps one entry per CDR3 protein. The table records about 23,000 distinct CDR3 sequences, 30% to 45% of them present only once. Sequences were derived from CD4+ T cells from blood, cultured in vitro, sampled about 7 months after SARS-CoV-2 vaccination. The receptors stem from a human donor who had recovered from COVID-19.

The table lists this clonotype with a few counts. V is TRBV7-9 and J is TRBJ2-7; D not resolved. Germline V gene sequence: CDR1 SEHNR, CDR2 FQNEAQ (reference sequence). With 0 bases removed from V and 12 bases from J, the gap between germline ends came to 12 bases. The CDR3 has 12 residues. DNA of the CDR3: TGTGCCAGCAGCTTAGCGCCGGCTAGTCGGTACTTC. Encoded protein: CASSLAPASRYF. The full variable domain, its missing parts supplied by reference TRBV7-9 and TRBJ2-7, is DTGVSQNPRHKITKRGQNVTFRCDPISEHNRLYWYRQTLGQGPEFLTYFQNEAQLEKSRLLSDRFSAERPKGSFSTLEIQRTEQGDSAMYLCASSLAPASRYFGPGTRLTVT.

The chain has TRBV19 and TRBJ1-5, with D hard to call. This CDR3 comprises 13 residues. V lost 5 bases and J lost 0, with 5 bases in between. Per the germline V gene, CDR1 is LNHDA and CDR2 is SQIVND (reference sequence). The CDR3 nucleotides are TGTGCCAGTAGTTGGGCTAGCAATCAGCCCCAGCATTTT. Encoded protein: CASSWASNQPQHF.

DNA of the CDR3: TGTGCCAGCAGCTTAACGTCCGGGACAGAGCAGTTCTTC. Protein: CASSLTSGTEQFF. The V and J genes are TRBV7-9 and TRBJ2-1, with D possibly TRBD1 on 6 matching bases. CDR3 length: 13 residues. Germline lookup yields CDR1 SEHNR and CDR2 FQNEAQ (reference sequence). The germline V and J ends were trimmed by 2 bases and 10 bases, with 12 bases remaining between them. The variable domain in full, with the rest retrieved from reference TRBV7-9 and TRBJ2-1, is DTGVSQNPRHKITKRGQNVTFRCDPISEHNRLYWYRQTLGQGPEFLTYFQNEAQLEKSRLLSDRFSAERPKGSFSTLEIQRTEQGDSAMYLCASSLTSGTEQFFGPGTRLTVL.

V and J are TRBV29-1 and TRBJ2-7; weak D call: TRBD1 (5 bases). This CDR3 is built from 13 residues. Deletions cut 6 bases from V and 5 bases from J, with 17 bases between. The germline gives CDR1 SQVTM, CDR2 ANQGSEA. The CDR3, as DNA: TGCAGCGTAGCAAGGCAGGGTAAGCACGAGCAGTACTTC. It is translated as CSVARQGKHEQYF.

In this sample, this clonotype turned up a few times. Here the CDR3 DNA reads TGCAGTGCTCCCGGGACTAGCGGGAGTTTGAACCCCTACGAGCAGTACTTC. Its translation: CSAPGTSGSLNPYEQYF. The rearrangement links TRBV20-1 to TRBJ2-7; 14 nucleotides match TRBD2. This CDR3 contains 17 residues. CDR1 and CDR2 (germline): DFQATT, SNEGSKA (reference sequence). V shed 5 bases, J shed 2 bases, and the junction held 11 bases outside the gene matches.

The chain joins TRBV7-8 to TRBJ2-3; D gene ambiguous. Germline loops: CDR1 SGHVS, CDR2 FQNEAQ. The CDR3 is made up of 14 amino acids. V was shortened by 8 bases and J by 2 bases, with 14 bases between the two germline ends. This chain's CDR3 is CASVGSQATDTQYF. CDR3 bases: TGTGCCAGCGTAGGCAGTCAAGCCACAGATACGCAGTATTTT.

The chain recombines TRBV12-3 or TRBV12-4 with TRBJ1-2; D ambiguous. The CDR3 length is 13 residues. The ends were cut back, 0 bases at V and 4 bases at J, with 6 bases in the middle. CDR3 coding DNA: TGTGCCAGCAGTTTAGCGCTCGGCTATGGCTACACCTTC. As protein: CASSLALGYGYTF.

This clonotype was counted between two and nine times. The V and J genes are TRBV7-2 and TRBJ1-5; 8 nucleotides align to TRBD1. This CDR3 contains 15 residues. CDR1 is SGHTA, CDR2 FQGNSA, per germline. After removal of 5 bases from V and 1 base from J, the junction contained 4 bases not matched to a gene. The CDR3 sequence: CASSDRGRSNQPQHF. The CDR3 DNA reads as TGTGCCAGCAGCGACAGGGGTAGGAGCAATCAGCCCCAGCATTTT. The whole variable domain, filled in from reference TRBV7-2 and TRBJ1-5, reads GAGVSQSPSNKVTEKGKDVELRCDPISGHTALYWYRQSLGQGLEFLIYFQGNSAPDKSGLPSDRFSAERTGGSVSTLTIQRTQQEDSAVYLCASSDRGRSNQPQHFGDGTRLSIL.

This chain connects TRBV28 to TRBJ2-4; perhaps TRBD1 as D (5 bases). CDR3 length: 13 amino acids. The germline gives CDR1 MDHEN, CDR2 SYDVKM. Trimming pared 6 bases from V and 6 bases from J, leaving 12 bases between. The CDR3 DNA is TGTGCCAGCAGATCCCCAACAGGAAACATTCAGTACTTC. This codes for CASRSPTGNIQYF.

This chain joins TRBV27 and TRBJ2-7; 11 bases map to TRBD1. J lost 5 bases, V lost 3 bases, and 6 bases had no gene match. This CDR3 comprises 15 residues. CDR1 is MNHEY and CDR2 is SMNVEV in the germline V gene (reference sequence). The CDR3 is CASSFPDRGLNEQYF. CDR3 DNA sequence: TGTGCCAGCAGTTTCCCGGACAGGGGGCTTAACGAGCAGTACTTC.

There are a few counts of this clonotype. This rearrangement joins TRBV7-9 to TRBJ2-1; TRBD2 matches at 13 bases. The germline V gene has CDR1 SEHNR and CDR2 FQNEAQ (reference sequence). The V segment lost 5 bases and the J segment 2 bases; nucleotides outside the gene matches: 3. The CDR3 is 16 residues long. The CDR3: CASSPGTSGTYNEQFF. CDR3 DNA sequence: TGTGCCAGCAGCCCGGGGACTAGCGGGACCTACAATGAGCAGTTCTTC. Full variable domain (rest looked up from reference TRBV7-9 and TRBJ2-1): DTGVSQNPRHKITKRGQNVTFRCDPISEHNRLYWYRQTLGQGPEFLTYFQNEAQLEKSRLLSDRFSAERPKGSFSTLEIQRTEQGDSAMYLCASSPGTSGTYNEQFFGPGTRLTVL.

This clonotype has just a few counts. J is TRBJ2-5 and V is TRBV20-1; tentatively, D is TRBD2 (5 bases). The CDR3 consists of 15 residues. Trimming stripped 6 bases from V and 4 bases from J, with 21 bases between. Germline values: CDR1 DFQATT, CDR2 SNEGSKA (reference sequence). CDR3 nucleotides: TGCAGTGCCCTACCGTTCGACGGGGATAGAGAGACCCAGTACTTC. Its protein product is CSALPFDGDRETQYF.

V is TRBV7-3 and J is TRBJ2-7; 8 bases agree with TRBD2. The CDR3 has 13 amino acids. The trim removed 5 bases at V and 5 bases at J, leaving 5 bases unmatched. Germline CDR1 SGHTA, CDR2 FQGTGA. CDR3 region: CASSLRGGDEQYF. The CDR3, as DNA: TGTGCCAGCAGCCTCCGGGGGGGGGACGAGCAGTACTTC.

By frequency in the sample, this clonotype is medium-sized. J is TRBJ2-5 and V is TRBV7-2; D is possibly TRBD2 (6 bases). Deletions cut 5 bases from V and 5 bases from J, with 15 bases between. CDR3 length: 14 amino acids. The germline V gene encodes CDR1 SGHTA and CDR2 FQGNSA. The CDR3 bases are TGTGCCAGCAGCCTGGCGGGATGGGGCGAGACCCAGTACTTC. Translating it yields CASSLAGWGETQYF.

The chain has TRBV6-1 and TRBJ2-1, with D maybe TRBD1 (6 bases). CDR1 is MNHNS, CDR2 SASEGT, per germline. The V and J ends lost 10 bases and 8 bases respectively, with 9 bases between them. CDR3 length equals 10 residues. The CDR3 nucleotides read TGTGCCATAAGGGGGTATGAGCAGTTCTTC. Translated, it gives CAIRGYEQFF.

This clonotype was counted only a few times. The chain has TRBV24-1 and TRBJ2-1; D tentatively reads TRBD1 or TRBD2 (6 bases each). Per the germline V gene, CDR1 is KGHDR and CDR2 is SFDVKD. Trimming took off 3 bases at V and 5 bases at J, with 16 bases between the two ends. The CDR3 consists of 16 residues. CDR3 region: CATSDRGQTNHNEQFF. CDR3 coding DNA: TGTGCCACCAGTGATCGGGGGCAGACTAACCACAATGAGCAGTTCTTC.

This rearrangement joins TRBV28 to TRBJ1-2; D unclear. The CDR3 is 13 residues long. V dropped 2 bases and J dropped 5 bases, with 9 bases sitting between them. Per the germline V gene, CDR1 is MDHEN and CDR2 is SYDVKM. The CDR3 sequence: CASSLERIYGYTF. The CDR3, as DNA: TGTGCCAGCAGTTTAGAGAGGATTTATGGCTACACCTTC.

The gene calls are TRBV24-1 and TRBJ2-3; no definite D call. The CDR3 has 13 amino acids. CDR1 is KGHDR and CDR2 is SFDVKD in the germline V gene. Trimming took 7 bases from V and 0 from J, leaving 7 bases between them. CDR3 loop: CATSVGSTDTQYF. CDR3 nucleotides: TGTGCCACCAGCGTTGGAAGCACAGATACGCAGTATTTT.

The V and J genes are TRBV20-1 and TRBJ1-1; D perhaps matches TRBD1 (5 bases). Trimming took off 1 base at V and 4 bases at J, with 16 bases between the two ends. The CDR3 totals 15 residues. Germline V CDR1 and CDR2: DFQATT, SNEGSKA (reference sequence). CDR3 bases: TGCAGTGCTAGAGGGGGAGGGGAGCGAGGCACTGAAGCTTTCTTT. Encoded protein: CSARGGGERGTEAFF.

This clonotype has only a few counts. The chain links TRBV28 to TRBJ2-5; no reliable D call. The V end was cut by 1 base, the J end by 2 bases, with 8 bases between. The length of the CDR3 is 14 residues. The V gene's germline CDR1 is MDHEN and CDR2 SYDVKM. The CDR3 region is CASSLSRAQETQYF. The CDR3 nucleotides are TGTGCCAGCAGTTTATCCCGGGCTCAAGAGACCCAGTACTTC.

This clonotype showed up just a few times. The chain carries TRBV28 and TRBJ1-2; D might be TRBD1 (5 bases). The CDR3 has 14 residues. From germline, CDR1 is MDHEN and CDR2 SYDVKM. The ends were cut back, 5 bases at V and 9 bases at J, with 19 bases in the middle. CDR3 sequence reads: CASSRDGASIRYTF. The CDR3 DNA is TGTGCCAGCAGTCGGGACGGTGCCTCTATTCGCTACACCTTC.

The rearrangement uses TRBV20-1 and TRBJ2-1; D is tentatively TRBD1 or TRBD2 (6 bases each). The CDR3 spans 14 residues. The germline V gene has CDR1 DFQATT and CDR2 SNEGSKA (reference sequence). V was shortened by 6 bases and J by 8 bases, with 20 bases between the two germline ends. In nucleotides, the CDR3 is TGCAGTGCCGAGGGACTGGGGGCCCGGGATGAGCAGTTCTTC. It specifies CSAEGLGARDEQFF.

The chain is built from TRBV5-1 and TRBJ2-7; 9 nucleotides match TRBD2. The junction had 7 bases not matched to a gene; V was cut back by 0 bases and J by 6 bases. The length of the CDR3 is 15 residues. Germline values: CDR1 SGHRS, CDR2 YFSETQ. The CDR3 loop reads CASSLAGGLAVEQYF. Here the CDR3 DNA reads TGCGCCAGCAGCTTGGCCGGGGGACTAGCTGTCGAGCAGTACTTC.